Below, 26 T cell receptor beta chains from the same sample are listed, as sequenced in a study of T cells in Graves' hyperthyroidism and ophthalmopathy. Researchers amplified the TCR beta CDR3 regions from RNA transcripts. The TCR CDR3 was amplified in a first-round RT-PCR using the HTBI primer set. MiXCR, run by TCRdb on the multiplex PCR reads, gives a single entry per CDR3 protein. Among about 640,000 distinct CDR3 sequences listed, 20% were seen once. Material: blood. The receptors originated from a man younger than 45 with Graves' ophthalmopathy.

This clonotype was seen ten or more times. The chain employs TRBV7-9 and TRBJ2-3; either TRBD1 or TRBD2 may supply D (5 bases each). CDR3 length: 15 residues. V was cut by 2 bases and J by 3 bases, with 12 bases left in between. From germline, CDR1 is SEHNR and CDR2 FQNEAQ (reference sequence). The CDR3 DNA reads TGTGCCAGCAGCTTAAGCCGGGGCGGTACAGATACGCAGTATTTT. Translation: CASSLSRGGTDTQYF.

The chain links TRBV5-1 to TRBJ2-7, with 7 nucleotides matching TRBD1. The V gene end was trimmed by 3 bases and the J gene end by 5 bases; junction bases not matched to a gene: 2. CDR1 is SGHRS, CDR2 YFSETQ, per germline. The CDR3 has 12 amino acids. DNA for the CDR3: TGCGCCAGCAGCTCCGGACAGGACGAGCAGTACTTC. The encoded protein is CASSSGQDEQYF.

This clonotype showed up many times. The chain is built from TRBV3-1 and TRBJ1-2; D is perhaps TRBD1 (5 bases). V gave up 4 bases and J gave up 8 bases, with 14 bases separating them. The germline CDR1 and CDR2 sequences are LGHDT and YNNKEL (reference sequence). CDR3 length: 13 amino acids. This chain's CDR3 is CASSRGTASGYTF. The DNA for the CDR3 is TGTGCCAGCAGCCGCGGGACGGCCTCCGGCTACACCTTC.

There are a few counts of this clonotype. The chain employs TRBV3-1 and TRBJ1-1; D is perhaps TRBD1 (5 bases). Trimming left V 4 bases short and J 0 bases short, with 18 bases between. CDR1 LGHDT and CDR2 YNNKEL come from the germline V gene (reference sequence). The CDR3 consists of 17 residues. The CDR3 region has the DNA TGTGCCAGCAGCCCCGACGTGGGGCGCGGAATGAACACTGAAGCTTTCTTT. Its protein is CASSPDVGRGMNTEAFF.

This chain links TRBV27 with TRBJ2-7; TRBD2 agrees at 8 bases. Per the germline V gene, CDR1 is MNHEY and CDR2 is SMNVEV (reference sequence). CDR3 length: 15 residues. The V segment lost 10 bases and the J segment 0 bases; nucleotides outside the gene matches: 11. CDR3 bases: TGTGCCAACAGCGATCCAAGCGGGAGCTCCTACGAGCAGTACTTC. The encoded protein is CANSDPSGSSYEQYF.

This clonotype was observed many times. J is TRBJ2-7 and V is TRBV28; D remains ambiguous. The CDR3 sequence is 12 residues long. CDR1 MDHEN and CDR2 SYDVKM come from the germline V gene. Trimming took off 4 bases at V and 2 bases at J, with 6 bases between the two ends. CDR3 DNA: TGTGCCAGCAGTTCACAGCCCTACGAGCAGTACTTC. Protein product: CASSSQPYEQYF.

This clonotype was seen ten or more times. The CDR3, as DNA: TGTGCCAGCAGCTTATTTCGGGGGCTCGGCGATGAGCAGTTCTTC. This encodes CASSLFRGLGDEQFF. The chain couples TRBV13 to TRBJ2-1, with D possibly called TRBD1 or TRBD2 (6 bases each). In germline, CDR1 is PRHDT, CDR2 FYEKMQ (reference sequence). Deletions cut 2 bases from V and 8 bases from J, with 16 bases between. CDR3 length: 15 residues.

This clonotype was picked up many times. This chain joins TRBV11-2 and TRBJ2-7, with 11 bases lining up with TRBD2. Germline-derived CDR1 and CDR2 are SGHAT and FQNNGV. This CDR3 spans 20 amino acids. V was clipped by 5 bases and J by 1 base; unmatched bases: 19. CDR3 sequence reads: CASSHLRRTTLAGVSYEQYF. The CDR3 DNA reads as TGTGCCAGCAGCCACTTGAGACGGACAACACTAGCGGGAGTTTCCTACGAGCAGTACTTC.

The sample holds a few counts of this clonotype. V is TRBV2 and J is TRBJ1-2; D might be TRBD1 (5 bases). Germline V gene data show CDR1 as SNHLY and CDR2 as FYNNEI. V was pared by 10 bases and J by 0 bases, with 15 bases between. The CDR3 consists of 14 residues. This CDR3 is CATEGTDPNYGYTF. The CDR3 DNA sequence: TGTGCCACCGAAGGGACTGACCCTAACTATGGCTACACCTTC.

The V call is TRBV7-6, the J call TRBJ2-5; 8 nucleotides line up with TRBD2. The length of the CDR3 is 16 residues. J was trimmed by 2 bases and V by 5 bases; bases with no gene match: 10. Germline V lookup: CDR1 SGHVS, CDR2 FNYEAQ. The DNA of the CDR3 is TGTGCCAGCAGCACGACCGGGACTAGGCGGCAAGAGACCCAGTACTTC. Protein product: CASSTTGTRRQETQYF.

This clonotype came up many times. V usage is TRBV30 and J usage is TRBJ1-1; D is ambiguous. The CDR3 contains 13 residues. Trimming shortened V by 2 bases and J by 0 bases, and 7 bases separated the two germline ends. Germline loops: CDR1 GTSNPN, CDR2 SVGIG (reference sequence). CDR3 sequence: CAWSNFLNTEAFF. CDR3 DNA sequence: TGTGCCTGGAGTAACTTCTTGAACACTGAAGCTTTCTTT.

Concerning this clonotype: Since a much larger clone is just one base distant, this may be a read error. The chain employs TRBV30 and TRBJ2-1; maybe TRBD2 (5 bases). Germline assignment: CDR1 GTSNPN and CDR2 SVGIG (reference sequence). The CDR3 spans 13 residues. The CDR3 region is CVWSPGSHNEQFF. The DNA of the CDR3 is TGTGTCTGGAGTCCGGGGTCCCACAATGAGCAGTTCTTC.

Ten or more counts support this clonotype. The rearrangement uses TRBV11-1 and TRBJ2-3; D remains ambiguous. CDR1 is SGHAT and CDR2 is FQDESV in the germline V gene (reference sequence). V lost 0 bases and J lost 2, with 6 bases in between. The CDR3 totals 14 residues. Here the CDR3 reads CASSLAVSTDTQYF. CDR3 in DNA: TGTGCCAGCAGCTTAGCAGTCTCCACAGATACGCAGTATTTT.

The chain links TRBV6-1 to TRBJ1-5, with a tentative D call TRBD1 (6 bases). There are 17 residues in the CDR3. V gave up 0 bases and J gave up 4 bases, with 16 bases separating them. Germline assignment: CDR1 MNHNS and CDR2 SASEGT. In DNA form, the CDR3 reads TGTGCCAGCAGTGAAGCGGGGGGGGGGCAGGGAAATCAGCCCCAGCATTTT. The encoded protein is CASSEAGGGQGNQPQHF.

V gene TRBV2 combines with J gene TRBJ2-7, with 14 bases that match TRBD2. Trimming removed 6 bases from V and 3 bases from J; junction bases left unmatched: 4. The length of the CDR3 is 15 residues. The germline V gene encodes CDR1 SNHLY and CDR2 FYNNEI. CDR3 nucleotide sequence: TGTGCCAGCAGGTCCGGGACTAGCGGGAGCTACGAGCAGTACTTC. This translates into CASRSGTSGSYEQYF.

This chain links TRBV6-5 with TRBJ2-3; 10 bases are shared with TRBD1. The CDR3 is 16 residues long. V trimming: 5 bases; J trimming: 1 base; junction bases outside the gene matches: 6. Germline V CDR1 and CDR2: MNHEY, SVGAGI. Here the CDR3 reads CASSHRDRGRTDTQYF. In DNA form, the CDR3 reads TGTGCCAGCAGTCACCGGGACAGGGGTCGCACAGATACGCAGTATTTT.

The chain couples TRBV3-1 to TRBJ2-5; D may be TRBD2 (6 bases). Trimming shortened V by 2 bases and J by 1 base, and 14 bases separated the two germline ends. CDR1 is LGHDT, CDR2 YNNKEL, per germline (reference sequence). This CDR3 region has 16 residues. Written as DNA, the CDR3 is TGTGCCAGCAGCCAACTTCGGGAGAACGTCCAAGAGACCCAGTACTTC. Its translation: CASSQLRENVQETQYF.

The sample holds a few counts of this clonotype. The J gene is TRBJ1-4, the V gene TRBV6-5, with D perhaps TRBD1 (6 bases). Germline V lookup: CDR1 MNHEY, CDR2 SVGAGI. V lost 0 bases, J lost 5 bases, and 13 bases lay in between. The CDR3 loop spans 16 amino acids. Here the CDR3 reads CASSYSFAQGNEKLFF. The CDR3, as DNA: TGTGCCAGCAGTTACTCGTTCGCACAGGGAAATGAAAAACTGTTTTTT.

This clonotype occurred a few times. J is TRBJ2-3 and V is TRBV15; weak D call: TRBD1 (6 bases). V was trimmed by 1 base and J by 2 bases, leaving 10 bases between them. Per the germline V gene, CDR1 is LNHNV and CDR2 is YYDKDF (reference sequence). The CDR3 runs to 15 residues. The CDR3 is CATSRGQVDTDTQYF. In nucleotides, the CDR3 is TGTGCCACCAGCAGAGGACAGGTGGACACAGATACGCAGTATTTT.

This clonotype was picked up many times. The chain carries TRBV2 and TRBJ2-7, with 10 bases that match TRBD1. The V gene end was trimmed by 1 base and the J gene end by 7 bases; junction bases not matched to a gene: 4. The length of the CDR3 is 14 residues. Germline values: CDR1 SNHLY, CDR2 FYNNEI. The CDR3 region has the DNA TGTGCCAGCAGTGAAGGACAGGGGGCGGGGGAGCAGTACTTC. The encoded protein is CASSEGQGAGEQYF.

The chain joins TRBV5-5 to TRBJ2-7; D possibly corresponds to TRBD1 (5 bases). V lost 4 bases and J 2 bases, leaving 19 bases between the germline ends. CDR3 length: 16 amino acids. Germline assignment: CDR1 SGHKS and CDR2 YYEKEE (reference sequence). CDR3 amino acids: CASSPPGSGPPYEQYF. CDR3 in DNA: TGTGCCAGCAGCCCCCCCGGGTCAGGGCCTCCCTACGAGCAGTACTTC.

A single count supports this clonotype. J is TRBJ1-2 and V is TRBV28; no clear D. Trimming removed 3 bases from V and 4 bases from J, with 12 bases in between. CDR3 size: 14 residues. Germline lookup yields CDR1 MDHEN and CDR2 SYDVKM. The CDR3 sequence: CASSFRRVGYGYTF. Written as DNA, the CDR3 is TGTGCCAGCAGTTTCCGGAGGGTGGGCTATGGCTACACCTTC.

This clonotype was seen at least ten times. The chain joins TRBV13 to TRBJ2-3; D is uncertain. Trimming cost V 5 bases and J 4 bases, with 7 bases left between them. The CDR3 has 12 residues. Per the germline V gene, CDR1 is PRHDT and CDR2 is FYEKMQ (reference sequence). The CDR3 DNA reads TGTGCCAGCAGCCCTGGGGCAGATACGCAGTATTTT. This translates into CASSPGADTQYF.

The table lists this clonotype with a few counts. V and J are TRBV12-3 or TRBV12-4 and TRBJ1-2; maybe TRBD1 (5 bases). The V end was cut by 3 bases, the J end by 6 bases, with 11 bases between. The CDR3 is 13 residues long. The CDR3, as DNA: TGTGCCAGCAGTTTCGGGGGGGGGGATGGCTACACCTTC. It specifies CASSFGGGDGYTF.

This clonotype was found a few times. This chain joins TRBV19 and TRBJ2-7; 11 positions match TRBD2. Germline CDR1 and CDR2: LNHDA and SQIVND (reference sequence). The CDR3 sequence is 19 residues long. Germline trimming cut 1 base from V and 0 bases from J; bases unmatched to any gene: 11. The CDR3 bases are TGTGCCAGTAGTATAGTTGGCAGGCCGGGACTAGCGGACTCCTACGAGCAGTACTTC. This sequence encodes CASSIVGRPGLADSYEQYF.

The genes are TRBV19 and TRBJ1-1; D call uncertain. V was clipped by 4 bases and J by 9 bases, with 12 bases between them. The CDR3 runs 12 residues. Germline V lookup: CDR1 LNHDA, CDR2 SQIVND (reference sequence). The CDR3 spells CASSSPRSQAFF. The CDR3 DNA follows: TGTGCCAGTAGTAGCCCACGGAGCCAAGCTTTCTTT.